Below, 24 T cell receptor beta chains from the same sample are listed, as sequenced in a study of cytomegalovirus exposure and HLA in healthy donors. PCR involved 60 Vbeta and 13 Jbeta primers. The protocol was immunoSEQ multiplex PCR, while the TCRdb copy is restricted to in-frame clones and leaves out a portion. The data show about 180,000 clones, roughly four fifths seen once. Material for sequencing was PBMCs. The origin of the receptors is a female donor in good health and CMV-seronegative.

J is TRBJ2-3 and V is TRBV25-1; 8 nucleotides agree with TRBD2. The CDR3 sequence is 14 residues long. Germline trimming cut 7 bases from V and 4 bases from J; bases unmatched to any gene: 7. CDR1 and CDR2 (germline): MGHDK, SYGVNS. The CDR3 loop is CASTPAGASDTQYF. CDR3 bases: TGTGCCAGCACCCCAGCGGGAGCATCAGATACGCAGTATTTT.

V usage is TRBV10-2 and J usage is TRBJ2-3, with 9 bases aligning to TRBD2. V dropped 2 bases and J dropped 9; count of bases not matched to a gene: 9. This CDR3 comprises 15 residues. Germline V gives CDR1 WSHSY, CDR2 SAAADI. CDR3: CASSEAGGPTGTQYF. Here the CDR3 DNA reads TGCGCCAGCAGTGAGGCGGGGGGGCCAACAGGAACGCAGTATTTT.

V and J are TRBV28 and TRBJ1-2; D perhaps matches TRBD1 (5 bases). The CDR3 spans 13 residues. The V end was cut by 7 bases, the J end by 4 bases, with 13 bases between. CDR1 MDHEN and CDR2 SYDVKM come from the germline V gene. CDR3 sequence reads: CASTPGDGYGYTF. CDR3 DNA sequence: TGTGCCAGCACCCCGGGGGACGGCTATGGCTACACCTTC.

This clone was found a few times. The V gene is TRBV30, the J gene TRBJ2-5, with 9 bases fitting TRBD2. From germline, CDR1 is GTSNPN and CDR2 SVGIG (reference sequence). Trimming removed 5 bases from V and 4 bases from J; junction bases left unmatched: 8. The CDR3 has 14 amino acids. CDR3 in amino acids: CAWGGISGGETQYF. The CDR3 DNA is TGTGCCTGGGGGGGGATTAGCGGGGGAGAGACCCAGTACTTC.

The rearrangement uses TRBV11-2 and TRBJ1-2, with 10 bases aligning to TRBD1. CDR3 length: 17 residues. With 6 bases clipped from V and 0 bases from J, the junction kept 10 bases outside the gene matches. Germline V lookup: CDR1 SGHAT, CDR2 FQNNGV. The CDR3 sequence: CASRAGTGASANYGYTF. CDR3 nucleotide sequence: TGTGCCAGCAGGGCCGGGACAGGGGCTTCAGCTAACTATGGCTACACCTTC. Full variable domain (rest looked up from reference TRBV11-2 and TRBJ1-2): EAGVAQSPRYKIIEKRQSVAFWCNPISGHATLYWYQQILGQGPKLLIQFQNNGVVDDSQLPKDRFSAERLKGVDSTLKIQPAKLEDSAVYLCASRAGTGASANYGYTFGSGTRLTVV.

This chain connects TRBV27 to TRBJ2-7, with D maybe TRBD2 (5 bases). The CDR3 runs 13 residues. Germline V gives CDR1 MNHEY, CDR2 SMNVEV (reference sequence). V dropped 5 bases and J dropped 1 base, with 9 bases sitting between them. The CDR3 DNA reads TGTGCCAGCAGTACGACGGGATCCTACGAGCAGTACTTC. It is translated as CASSTTGSYEQYF.

The chain carries TRBV6-1 and TRBJ2-7, with D possibly matching TRBD2 (6 bases). CDR3 size: 14 residues. V lost 6 bases to trimming and J lost 0 bases, with 12 bases between them. Germline assignment: CDR1 MNHNS and CDR2 SASEGT. This CDR3 reads CASRRDLSSYEQYF. The CDR3, as DNA: TGTGCCAGCAGACGGGACTTGAGCTCCTACGAGCAGTACTTC.

This chain links TRBV6-5 with TRBJ2-3; D possibly corresponds to TRBD1 (6 bases). CDR1 and CDR2 from the germline V gene are MNHEY and SVGAGI. Between the trimmed V and J ends, which lost 6 bases and 4 bases, there was a span of 8 bases. The CDR3 contains 12 residues. CDR3 sequence reads: CASRQGSDTQYF. CDR3 sequence (DNA): TGTGCCAGCAGACAGGGCTCAGATACGCAGTATTTT.

The chain couples TRBV28 to TRBJ2-7, with D tentatively TRBD2 (7 bases). Per germline, CDR1 MDHEN and CDR2 SYDVKM. The V gene lost 4 bases and the J gene lost 0 bases, with 19 bases spanning the gap. CDR3 size: 17 residues. Written as DNA, the CDR3 is TGTGCCAGCAGTTGGGGGGGAACCCCGACAGGCTCCTACGAGCAGTACTTC. Protein sequence: CASSWGGTPTGSYEQYF.

CDR3 in DNA: TGTGCCAGCAGCCAAACAGGGGGCGATGGCTACACCTTC. It yields the protein CASSQTGGDGYTF. The chain has TRBV14 and TRBJ1-2, with 9 positions matching TRBD1. Germline CDR1 and CDR2: SGHDN and FVKESK. The junction had 1 base not matched to a gene; V was cut back by 2 bases and J by 6 bases. This CDR3 region has 13 residues. The complete variable domain, with remaining parts taken from reference TRBV14 and TRBJ1-2, reads EAGVTQFPSHSVIEKGQTVTLRCDPISGHDNLYWYRRVMGKEIKFLLHFVKESKQDESGMPNNRFLAERTGGTYSTLKVQPAELEDSGVYFCASSQTGGDGYTFGSGTRLTVV.

This clone was found once. The chain combines TRBV6-5 with TRBJ2-2, with 10 bases matching TRBD2. With V trimmed by 4 bases and J by 9 bases, 2 bases remained unmatched. This CDR3 region has 13 residues. The germline gives CDR1 MNHEY, CDR2 SVGAGI. The CDR3 is CASSLLAGRELFF. CDR3 in DNA: TGTGCCAGCAGTTTACTAGCGGGAAGGGAGCTGTTTTTT.

J is TRBJ2-3 and V is TRBV4-3; the match to TRBD2 covers 8 bases. After removal of 1 base from V and 5 bases from J, the junction contained 8 bases not matched to a gene. The CDR3 length is 16 residues. Germline V gene sequence: CDR1 LGHNA, CDR2 YSLEER. This CDR3 is CASSQVTVAGRDTQYF. CDR3 nucleotides: TGCGCCAGCAGCCAAGTAACGGTAGCGGGAAGAGATACGCAGTATTTT.

The chain recombines TRBV9 with TRBJ2-7; unclear D gene. This CDR3 is built from 15 residues. V lost 1 base and J lost 1, with 12 bases in between. Germline V CDR1 and CDR2: SGDLS, YYNGEE. The CDR3 DNA follows: TGTGCCAGCAGCGTAACCGACGACAATTCCTACGAGCAGTACTTC. Its translation: CASSVTDDNSYEQYF.

The V and J genes are TRBV19 and TRBJ1-2; TRBD1 aligns across 8 bases. The J segment lost 4 bases and the V segment lost 5 bases, leaving 3 bases of the junction unmatched. The CDR3 is 13 residues long. Germline V CDR1 and CDR2: LNHDA, SQIVND (reference sequence). CDR3 DNA: TGTGCCAGTAGTGTACAGGGGGGCTATGGCTACACCTTC. It specifies CASSVQGGYGYTF.

The J gene is TRBJ2-7, the V gene TRBV28; 7 bases are shared with TRBD1. V shed 1 base and J 2 bases; nucleotides not matched to a gene: 5. CDR3 length: 15 residues. Germline CDR1 and CDR2: MDHEN and SYDVKM. As DNA, the CDR3 is TGTGCCAGCAGTTTATATAGGGACAGTGCCTACGAGCAGTACTTC. The encoded protein is CASSLYRDSAYEQYF.

The V gene is TRBV2, the J gene TRBJ2-6; D is perhaps TRBD1 (6 bases). Germline assignment: CDR1 SNHLY and CDR2 FYNNEI. The CDR3 runs 15 residues. V lost 3 bases and J lost 4, with 10 bases in between. The chain's CDR3 is CASSDLGAGANVLTF. CDR3 bases: TGTGCCAGCAGTGATCTGGGGGCAGGGGCCAACGTCCTGACTTTC.

The chain employs TRBV4-1 and TRBJ2-7, with 11 bases matching TRBD1. V was clipped by 4 bases and J by 5 bases; unmatched bases: 7. CDR1 and CDR2 from the germline V gene are MGHRA and YSYEKL. The CDR3 is made up of 15 amino acids. The CDR3 DNA follows: TGCGCCAGCAGCCGTTCCGGGACAGGGGGAAACGAGCAGTACTTC. Its translation is CASSRSGTGGNEQYF.

This sequence joins TRBV6-5 and TRBJ1-2; D gene unclear. Trimming removed 0 bases at V and 2 bases at J, with 10 bases between. Germline assignment: CDR1 MNHEY and CDR2 SVGAGI. The CDR3 consists of 15 residues. CDR3 residues: CASSYSLTANYGYTF. CDR3 in DNA: TGTGCCAGCAGTTACTCTCTTACAGCAAACTATGGCTACACCTTC.

This CDR3 is CAIALERKYEQFF. As DNA, the CDR3 is TGTGCCATCGCCCTAGAGCGCAAATATGAGCAGTTCTTC. The chain couples TRBV10-3 to TRBJ2-1; no definite D call. This CDR3 has 13 residues. The germline V gene has CDR1 ENHRY and CDR2 SYGVKD. V shed 8 bases and J shed 8 bases, with 16 bases lying between them.

The gene calls are TRBV27 and TRBJ2-1, with 9 bases aligning to TRBD1. This CDR3 spans 14 amino acids. Trimming removed 5 bases from V and 3 bases from J; junction bases left unmatched: 2. CDR1 and CDR2 from the germline V gene are MNHEY and SMNVEV (reference sequence). The CDR3 spells CASSPGQGYNEQFF. Here the CDR3 DNA reads TGTGCCAGCAGTCCGGGACAGGGCTACAATGAGCAGTTCTTC.

This chain connects TRBV7-9 to TRBJ2-3; 12 positions match TRBD2. CDR1 is SEHNR and CDR2 is FQNEAQ in the germline V gene (reference sequence). The CDR3 sequence is 17 residues long. The V and J ends lost 11 bases and 2 bases, in that order; junction bases with no gene match: 14. The CDR3 reads CALRLAGGRGFTDTQYF. The CDR3 region has the DNA TGTGCCCTGCGGCTAGCGGGGGGGCGGGGCTTCACAGATACGCAGTATTTT.

Only a few counts were recorded for this clone. The genes are TRBV2 and TRBJ2-2; 7 bases align to TRBD1. Germline loops: CDR1 SNHLY, CDR2 FYNNEI. The CDR3 is 13 residues long. J was trimmed by 9 bases and V by 4 bases; bases with no gene match: 5. CDR3 bases: TGTGCCAGCAGTGGACAGGGCCGCCGGGAGCTGTTTTTT. This encodes CASSGQGRRELFF.

The chain has TRBV7-9 and TRBJ1-4, with 9 bases fitting TRBD1. The V segment lost 6 bases and the J segment 1 base; nucleotides outside the gene matches: 3. Germline values: CDR1 SEHNR, CDR2 FQNEAQ (reference sequence). This CDR3 has 15 residues. CDR3: CASSPTGGTNEKLFF. The CDR3 DNA follows: TGTGCCAGCAGTCCGACAGGGGGAACTAATGAAAAACTGTTTTTT.

This chain connects TRBV2 to TRBJ1-5, with D perhaps TRBD1 (6 bases). CDR3 length: 14 residues. V lost 5 bases and J lost 6, with 14 bases in between. Germline lookup yields CDR1 SNHLY and CDR2 FYNNEI. CDR3 region: CASSLRQDGQPQHF. The CDR3 region has the DNA TGTGCCAGCAGTCTCCGACAGGACGGTCAGCCCCAGCATTTT. Looking up the rest from reference TRBV2 and TRBJ1-5 gives the full variable domain: EPEVTQTPSHQVTQMGQEVILRCVPISNHLYFYWYRQILGQKVEFLVSFYNNEISEKSEIFDDQFSVERPDGSNFTLKIRSTKLEDSAMYFCASSLRQDGQPQHFGDGTRLSIL.